A single sample is the source of the 21 T cell receptor beta chains below, sequenced in a study of T cell responses to AZD1222 COVID-19 vaccine. Here immunoSEQ multiplex PCR was the method, and the copy in TCRdb shows in-frame clones only, minus some. Of over 150,000 clones listed, roughly nine tenths were seen once; the top ten hold 2.5% to 3%. The starting material was peripheral blood, obtained on day 0 of AZD1222 vaccination. The origin of the receptors is an adult in good health.

This sequence joins TRBV13 and TRBJ2-3, with 8 bases matching TRBD1. The germline CDR1 and CDR2 sequences are PRHDT and FYEKMQ (reference sequence). The V segment lost 10 bases and the J segment 0 bases; nucleotides outside the gene matches: 6. CDR3 size: 14 residues. Here the CDR3 reads CATGQGDSTDTQYF. In DNA, the CDR3 is TGTGCCACCGGACAGGGCGACAGCACAGATACGCAGTATTTT.

The chain employs TRBV30 and TRBJ1-6, with TRBD1 identical over 9 bases. Trimming removed 3 bases from V and 6 bases from J; junction bases left unmatched: 3. The CDR3 extends over 14 amino acids. The germline V gene encodes CDR1 GTSNPN and CDR2 SVGIG (reference sequence). CDR3 sequence (DNA): TGTGCCTGGAGAGGACAGGGGAGTAATTCACCCCTCCACTTT. Amino acid sequence: CAWRGQGSNSPLHF.

This clone was recorded only once. The chain links TRBV11-2 to TRBJ2-7, with a tentative D call TRBD1 (5 bases). CDR1 is SGHAT, CDR2 FQNNGV, per germline. Trimming left V 3 bases short and J 1 base short, with 10 bases between. This CDR3 has 14 residues. The CDR3 bases are TGTGCCAGCAGCTTTACGAAGGGGTCCTACGAGCAGTACTTC. Protein: CASSFTKGSYEQYF. The variable domain in full, completed from reference TRBV11-2 and TRBJ2-7, reads EAGVAQSPRYKIIEKRQSVAFWCNPISGHATLYWYQQILGQGPKLLIQFQNNGVVDDSQLPKDRFSAERLKGVDSTLKIQPAKLEDSAVYLCASSFTKGSYEQYFGPGTRLTVT.

This sequence joins TRBV6-8 and TRBJ2-5, with 9 bases aligning to TRBD2. Per the germline V gene, CDR1 is MNHGY and CDR2 is SAAAGT. V was clipped by 3 bases and J by 3 bases; unmatched bases: 5. CDR3 size: 15 residues. CDR3 amino acids: CASSYAGGKKETQYF. CDR3 coding DNA: TGTGCCAGCAGTTATGCGGGGGGGAAAAAAGAGACCCAGTACTTC.

This rearrangement joins TRBV3-1 (or the pseudogene TRBV3-2) to TRBJ1-2, with 11 positions matching TRBD1. Germline V lookup: CDR1 LGHDT, CDR2 YNNKEL (reference sequence). With 3 bases clipped from V and 8 bases from J, the junction kept 5 bases outside the gene matches. The CDR3 is 14 amino acids. CDR3 in DNA: TGTGCCAGCAGCCAGGACAGGGGGCAAAGGGGCTACACCTTC. Its protein is CASSQDRGQRGYTF.

The chain employs TRBV4-2 and TRBJ1-4; unclear D gene. There are 16 residues in the CDR3. Per the germline V gene, CDR1 is LGHNA and CDR2 is YNFKEQ. V dropped 4 bases and J dropped 0 bases, with 12 bases sitting between them. The CDR3 DNA sequence: TGTGCCAGCAGCCCCCGTGACGGGGCAACTAATGAAAAACTGTTTTTT. Protein: CASSPRDGATNEKLFF.

The gene calls are TRBV6-1 and TRBJ1-2, with D perhaps matching TRBD1 (5 bases). The V and J ends lost 3 bases and 1 base respectively, with 18 bases between them. CDR1 and CDR2 from the germline V gene are MNHNS and SASEGT. The CDR3 contains 17 residues. CDR3 amino acids: CASSDWGERGFNYGYTF. The CDR3, as DNA: TGTGCCAGCAGTGATTGGGGGGAAAGAGGGTTTAACTATGGCTACACCTTC.

This chain's CDR3 is CASSVAWSFQETQYF. In DNA form, the CDR3 reads TGTGCCAGCAGCGTAGCTTGGTCGTTCCAAGAGACCCAGTACTTC. The chain is built from TRBV9 and TRBJ2-5; D gene uncertain. The CDR3 runs 15 residues. The germline V gene encodes CDR1 SGDLS and CDR2 YYNGEE. V was clipped by 0 bases and J by 1 base, with 10 bases between them.

CDR3: CASRTGGQGSPLHF. The CDR3 bases are TGTGCCAGCAGGACAGGGGGCCAGGGTTCACCCCTCCACTTT. The V gene is TRBV2, the J gene TRBJ1-6; 10 bases are shared with TRBD1. J lost 9 bases, V lost 6 bases, and 5 bases had no gene match. The CDR3 is 14 amino acids. In germline, CDR1 is SNHLY, CDR2 FYNNEI.

The V gene is TRBV7-3, the J gene TRBJ2-2, with 8 bases lining up with TRBD2. Trimming removed 6 bases from V and 4 bases from J; junction bases left unmatched: 10. This CDR3 spans 16 amino acids. Germline V gene data show CDR1 as SGHTA and CDR2 as FQGTGA. In DNA form, the CDR3 reads TGTGCCAGCAGTCCTCCCGGGACTAGGTCCACCGGGGAGCTGTTTTTT. It codes for CASSPPGTRSTGELFF.

In this sample, this clone turned up a few times. The chain combines TRBV7-2 with TRBJ1-2, with D unclear. Trimming removed 5 bases from V and 2 bases from J, with 15 bases in between. This CDR3 is built from 15 residues. The germline CDR1 and CDR2 sequences are SGHTA and FQGNSA. Here the CDR3 DNA reads TGTGCCAGCAGCGCCCCCGTGAAAACGAACTATGGCTACACCTTC. The encoded protein is CASSAPVKTNYGYTF.

This clone was recorded a few times. The V gene is TRBV10-3, the J gene TRBJ2-7; no definite D call. The V gene lost 4 bases and the J gene lost 1 base, with 11 bases spanning the gap. This CDR3 contains 14 residues. The germline V gene has CDR1 ENHRY and CDR2 SYGVKD. As DNA, the CDR3 is TGTGCCATCAGTGGGACGGCTAGTTCCTACGAGCAGTACTTC. Its protein product is CAISGTASSYEQYF.

V gene TRBV4-3 combines with J gene TRBJ2-7; D uncertain. The CDR3 is made up of 14 amino acids. V lost 1 base and J 3 bases, leaving 10 bases between the germline ends. Germline V gene sequence: CDR1 LGHNA, CDR2 YSLEER. CDR3 nucleotides: TGCGCCAGCAGCCAAGGGATAGGCCGCTACGAGCAGTACTTC. Translation gives CASSQGIGRYEQYF.

Notes on this clone: Other DNA sequences in the same sample also yield this CDR3. The CDR3: CSASSGGGYTF. The CDR3, as DNA: TGCAGTGCTAGCTCCGGGGGCGGCTACACCTTC. The rearrangement joins TRBV20-1 to TRBJ1-2; TRBD1 might be the D (6 bases). This CDR3 is built from 11 residues. The ends were cut back, 3 bases at V and 8 bases at J, with 10 bases in the middle. Germline CDR1 is DFQATT and CDR2 is SNEGSKA (reference sequence).

The chain recombines TRBV19 with TRBJ1-3; D is perhaps TRBD1 (5 bases). From germline, CDR1 is LNHDA and CDR2 SQIVND (reference sequence). The CDR3 spans 13 residues. V lost 10 bases, J lost 2 bases, and 12 bases lay in between. In DNA, the CDR3 is TGTGCCACATCCCGGGGGGCTGGAAACACCATATATTTT. Protein: CATSRGAGNTIYF.

This rearrangement joins TRBV4-3 to TRBJ2-7; 9 nucleotides agree with TRBD1. CDR1 and CDR2 from the germline V gene are LGHNA and YSLEER. The CDR3 is made up of 14 amino acids. After removal of 6 bases from V and 3 bases from J, the junction contained 6 bases not matched to a gene. CDR3 in DNA: TGCGCCAGCAGTCCCGGGACAGGGAACTACGAGCAGTACTTC. Translation gives CASSPGTGNYEQYF.

The rearrangement links TRBV29-1 to TRBJ2-5, with TRBD2 as a possible D gene (6 bases). The germline V and J ends were trimmed by 3 bases and 4 bases, with 12 bases remaining between them. The CDR3 is made up of 13 amino acids. Germline V CDR1 and CDR2: SQVTM, ANQGSEA. CDR3 sequence reads: CSVDRDFGETQYF. Here the CDR3 DNA reads TGCAGCGTTGACCGGGACTTTGGAGAGACCCAGTACTTC.

V and J are TRBV25-1 and TRBJ2-7; 7 bases are a match to TRBD1. The CDR3 sequence is 17 residues long. Trimming cost V 2 bases and J 6 bases; bases outside gene matches: 16. Germline CDR1 is MGHDK and CDR2 is SYGVNS. CDR3 coding DNA: TGTGCCAGCAGTGAAGGCCTAGCCAGGGGGAGAGGGGGCGAGCAGTACTTC. It yields the protein CASSEGLARGRGGEQYF.

The V gene is TRBV29-1, the J gene TRBJ1-2; possibly TRBD1 for D (6 bases). Germline V gene sequence: CDR1 SQVTM, CDR2 ANQGSEA. The CDR3 is 13 residues long. The V gene lost 4 bases and the J gene lost 7 bases, with 16 bases spanning the gap. CDR3 in DNA: TGCAGCGTTGGTACAGGGAGCCCTGGTGGCTACACCTTC. It yields the protein CSVGTGSPGGYTF.

The rearrangement joins TRBV2 to TRBJ2-2; 11 positions agree with TRBD2. This CDR3 comprises 15 residues. CDR1 is SNHLY and CDR2 is FYNNEI in the germline V gene. V gave up 6 bases and J gave up 5 bases; unmatched junction bases: 5. The DNA for the CDR3 is TGTGCCAGCAGGGCTAGCGGGGGGTATACCGGGGAGCTGTTTTTT. Translating gives CASRASGGYTGELFF. Drawing the rest from reference TRBV2 and TRBJ2-2, the complete variable domain is EPEVTQTPSHQVTQMGQEVILRCVPISNHLYFYWYRQILGQKVEFLVSFYNNEISEKSEIFDDQFSVERPDGSNFTLKIRSTKLEDSAMYFCASRASGGYTGELFFGEGSRLTVL.

This clone was seen a single time. The chain recombines TRBV6-5 with TRBJ1-1; D is ambiguous. The CDR3 spans 15 residues. V lost 0 bases to trimming and J lost 0 bases, with 8 bases between them. Germline CDR1 and CDR2: MNHEY and SVGAGI. The CDR3 sequence is CASSYSGQVNTEAFF. CDR3 sequence (DNA): TGTGCCAGCAGTTACTCTGGTCAGGTGAACACTGAAGCTTTCTTT.